This T cell receptor (beta chain) derives from a study of control samples from healthy donors and cancer patients. The V gene lost 0 bases and the J gene lost 5 bases, with 14 bases spanning the gap. This CDR3 has 16 amino acids. CDR1 and CDR2 from the germline V gene are SGHTA and FQGNSA. This clone appeared a few times. Produced via immunoSEQ multiplex PCR; TCRdb's table is partial and in-frame only. The sample yields 60,000 to 70,000 clones, around four fifths seen once. The TCR sequence derives from a woman aged 45-60 years with lung cancer. Sequencing was performed on PBMCs. The J gene is TRBJ1-5, the V gene TRBV7-2, with D uncertain. The CDR3 loop is CASSLAVVDKYQPQHF. The DNA for the CDR3 is TGTGCCAGCAGCTTAGCGGTAGTCGACAAATATCAGCCCCAGCATTTT.